Reported below is one T cell receptor beta chain. Antigen: not known. V lost 7 bases, J lost 4 bases, and 6 bases stayed unmatched. CDR3 length: 14 residues. CDR1 LNHNV and CDR2 YYDKDF come from the germline V gene (reference sequence). This entry belongs to a study of CD8 T cells in Susac syndrome. At the level of the study: Susac syndrome patients were untreated, on corticosteroids with some adding intravenous immunoglobulin, or on intravenous immunoglobulin only. Findings and limits, study-wide: Clonal expansion was missing from Susac syndrome CD4+ T cell repertoires.

RNA was extracted with the RNeasy kit, and a quantity of roughly 0.45 to 1 ug was reverse transcribed using random hexamers. Across 54 Vbeta and 13 Jbeta, immunoSEQ multiplex PCR amplified TCR beta CDR3. In TCRdb, the immunoSEQ multiplex PCR reads were re-called with MiXCR into one record per CDR3 protein. Of under 200,000 distinct CDR3 sequences in the sample, roughly 94% were seen once. It was negative isolation that provided the CD8+ and CD4+ T cells, whereas TEMRA cells were enriched by FACS. The chain couples TRBV15 to TRBJ2-2; 7 nucleotides line up with TRBD1. The origin of this receptor is a human donor with Susac syndrome. The sequencing sample was made of CD4+ T cells from PBMCs. The CDR3 DNA reads TGTGCCACCACCAATCCAGGGGGCACCGGGGAGCTGTTTTTT. Its translation is CATTNPGGTGELFF.